The 13 T cell receptor beta chains listed next were all sequenced from one sample in a study of CD4 T cells in relation to SARS-CoV-2 and coronaviruses. Their cognate antigens are unknown. The table came from immunoSEQ multiplex PCR; TCRdb's copy has only in-frame clones and leaves some out. Of just over 35,000 clones in the sample, around 77% were seen once. Sequencing was carried out using memory CD4+ T cells from PBMCs, cultured in vitro. These receptors all come from an adult with COVID-19.

This clone was seen once. This sequence joins TRBV24-1 and TRBJ2-3, with D uncertain. The germline CDR1 and CDR2 sequences are KGHDR and SFDVKD. The CDR3 extends over 14 amino acids. The V and J ends lost 7 bases and 2 bases respectively, with 12 bases between them. This CDR3 is CATRRTGDTDTQYF. CDR3 in DNA: TGTGCCACCAGACGAACTGGGGACACAGATACGCAGTATTTT.

To note about this clone: Within the sample, other DNA sequences also encode this same CDR3. The rearrangement links TRBV28 to TRBJ1-2; weak D call: TRBD1 (5 bases). V lost 5 bases and J 8 bases, leaving 21 bases between the germline ends. There are 15 residues in the CDR3. Germline lookup yields CDR1 MDHEN and CDR2 SYDVKM. This CDR3 reads CASSPAGTVPRGYTF. As DNA, the CDR3 is TGTGCCAGCAGTCCCGCCGGGACGGTGCCCCGGGGCTACACCTTC.

The rearrangement uses TRBV4-2 and TRBJ2-7, with D tentatively TRBD1 (6 bases). Trimming left V 0 bases short and J 2 bases short, with 14 bases between. The CDR3 extends over 16 amino acids. Germline values: CDR1 LGHNA, CDR2 YNFKEQ. In DNA form, the CDR3 reads TGTGCCAGCAGCCAAGAACGGGGTAGGGGGACCTACGAGCAGTACTTC. It translates to CASSQERGRGTYEQYF.

V gene TRBV11-1 combines with J gene TRBJ2-5; TRBD2 matches 13 bases. CDR1 is SGHAT and CDR2 is FQDESV in the germline V gene (reference sequence). Trimming removed 5 bases from V and 2 bases from J; junction bases left unmatched: 5. This CDR3 comprises 16 residues. CDR3 in amino acids: CASSPGTSGTQETQYF. CDR3 DNA: TGTGCCAGCAGCCCCGGGACTAGCGGGACTCAAGAGACCCAGTACTTC.

This rearrangement joins TRBV7-2 to TRBJ2-4, with D tentatively TRBD1 (6 bases). This CDR3 has 14 amino acids. CDR1 and CDR2 (germline): SGHTA, FQGNSA. Trimming shortened V by 5 bases and J by 2 bases, and 10 bases separated the two germline ends. The CDR3 reads CASSLRGTKNIQYF. The CDR3 nucleotides are TGTGCCAGCAGCCTCAGGGGCACCAAAAACATTCAGTACTTC.

The chain carries TRBV6-4 and TRBJ2-7; 10 nucleotides match TRBD2. Germline CDR1 and CDR2: MRHNA and SNTAGT. V lost 8 bases, J lost 0 bases, and 19 bases stayed unmatched. This CDR3 contains 19 residues. This CDR3 reads CASDLNGLAGEHSSYEQYF. Here the CDR3 DNA reads TGTGCCAGCGACCTCAACGGTCTAGCGGGAGAACACAGCTCCTACGAGCAGTACTTC.

This chain connects TRBV5-6 to TRBJ2-7, with 8 bases aligning to TRBD1. The CDR3 has 15 residues. The trim removed 0 bases at V and 2 bases at J, leaving 4 bases unmatched. Germline-derived CDR1 and CDR2 are SGHDT and YYEEEE. The DNA of the CDR3 is TGTGCCAGCAGCTTGGCCAGGGGACAGGCCTACGAGCAGTACTTC. Protein sequence: CASSLARGQAYEQYF.

The chain links TRBV24-1 to TRBJ2-3; D is possibly TRBD1 (6 bases). Germline CDR1 and CDR2: KGHDR and SFDVKD. V lost 3 bases, J lost 2 bases, and 17 bases lay in between. The CDR3 totals 17 residues. The CDR3 nucleotides read TGTGCCACCAGTGATCGCCCCCCAGGGGACCCCACAGATACGCAGTATTTT. Translation gives CATSDRPPGDPTDTQYF.

The V gene is TRBV4-3, the J gene TRBJ2-2, with 7 bases lining up with TRBD2. The trim removed 0 bases at V and 5 bases at J, leaving 12 bases unmatched. Germline CDR1 and CDR2: LGHNA and YSLEER. This CDR3 has 18 amino acids. The CDR3 is CASSQDAGWGGRTGELFF. The CDR3 DNA sequence: TGCGCCAGCAGCCAAGATGCAGGTTGGGGAGGGCGGACCGGGGAGCTGTTTTTT.

The rearrangement joins TRBV24-1 to TRBJ2-6, with D possibly TRBD1 on 6 matching bases. Germline values: CDR1 KGHDR, CDR2 SFDVKD. This CDR3 contains 16 residues. V was clipped by 10 bases and J by 1 base, with 16 bases between them. CDR3 region: CATGPTGQSGANVLTF. CDR3 in DNA: TGTGCCACGGGCCCTACAGGGCAGTCTGGGGCCAACGTCCTGACTTTC.

The chain links TRBV10-3 to TRBJ1-2; the D gene is possibly TRBD1 (5 bases). The length of the CDR3 is 13 residues. V lost 3 bases and J 3 bases, leaving 8 bases between the germline ends. Germline loops: CDR1 ENHRY, CDR2 SYGVKD. CDR3 region: CAISELGDYGYTF. CDR3 DNA sequence: TGTGCCATCAGTGAACTAGGGGACTATGGCTACACCTTC.

In nucleotides, the CDR3 is TGTGCCTGGGGACACCGGACAGGCTACGAGCAGTACTTC. This translates into CAWGHRTGYEQYF. The rearrangement uses TRBV30 and TRBJ2-7, with 7 bases identical to TRBD1. The germline V gene encodes CDR1 GTSNPN and CDR2 SVGIG (reference sequence). CDR3 length equals 13 residues. V lost 5 bases to trimming and J lost 3 bases; unmatched junction nucleotides: 7.

The chain links TRBV28 to TRBJ2-2; the D gene is possibly TRBD2 (6 bases). The CDR3 covers 17 residues. The ends were cut back, 5 bases at V and 4 bases at J, with 20 bases in the middle. Germline V gives CDR1 MDHEN, CDR2 SYDVKM. CDR3 in amino acids: CASSPRGLQNFTGELFF. CDR3 DNA: TGTGCCAGCAGTCCACGGGGACTTCAGAATTTCACCGGGGAGCTGTTTTTT.